The 24 T cell receptor beta chains reported below all come from one sample, sequenced in a study of blood T cell repertoires in COVID-19. Using immunoSEQ multiplex PCR, the repertoire was profiled, and TCRdb retains in-frame clones only, with some absent. The table shows about 250,000 clones, with nearly 85% occurring only once. The sample taken for sequencing was peripheral blood. These receptors all stem from a human donor in a cohort sampled during active COVID-19.

This clone was found once. The genes are TRBV3-1 (or the pseudogene TRBV3-2) and TRBJ2-2, with TRBD2 matching 9 bases. This CDR3 has 15 residues. Germline CDR1 reads LGHDT; CDR2 reads YNNKEL (reference sequence). V lost 4 bases and J lost 5; bases outside the gene matches: 5. For the CDR3, the DNA is TGTGCCAGCAGCCCAGCGGGGGGAGGGACCGGGGAGCTGTTTTTT. Protein sequence: CASSPAGGGTGELFF.

This chain links TRBV10-3 with TRBJ1-2, with TRBD1 matching over 7 bases. This CDR3 region has 15 residues. The V gene end was trimmed by 5 bases and the J gene end by 2 bases; junction bases not matched to a gene: 8. Germline lookup yields CDR1 ENHRY and CDR2 SYGVKD. The CDR3 protein is CAISTNMGQNYGYTF. Here the CDR3 DNA reads TGTGCCATCAGTACCAATATGGGACAGAACTATGGCTACACCTTC.

This rearrangement joins TRBV5-1 to TRBJ2-3; no reliable D call. This CDR3 has 13 amino acids. The germline V and J ends were trimmed by 0 bases and 4 bases, with 6 bases remaining between them. Germline CDR1 and CDR2: SGHRS and YFSETQ. The CDR3 is CASSLDSADTQYF. The CDR3 nucleotides are TGCGCCAGCAGCTTGGACAGTGCAGATACGCAGTATTTT.

The chain is built from TRBV18 and TRBJ2-7; a possible D gene is TRBD1 (6 bases). Trimming cost V 8 bases and J 5 bases, with 22 bases left between them. This CDR3 is built from 15 residues. Germline V gene sequence: CDR1 KGHSH, CDR2 LQKENI. This CDR3 is CASRRTLDSEDEQYF. CDR3 nucleotides: TGTGCCAGCCGCCGGACCCTGGACAGCGAAGACGAGCAGTACTTC.

Only one count was recorded for this clone. Other DNA sequences within the sample encode an identical CDR3. The CDR3 loop reads CASSITGEYGYTF. CDR3 nucleotides: TGTGCCAGTAGTATCACAGGGGAATATGGCTACACCTTC. The chain carries TRBV19 and TRBJ1-2, with 7 bases identical to TRBD1. Germline loops: CDR1 LNHDA, CDR2 SQIVND (reference sequence). The CDR3 is 13 residues long. V shed 3 bases and J 5 bases; nucleotides not matched to a gene: 3.

V and J are TRBV30 and TRBJ1-5; TRBD1 is a possible D gene (5 bases). Trimming shortened V by 0 bases and J by 0 bases, and 9 bases separated the two germline ends. The V gene's germline CDR1 is GTSNPN and CDR2 SVGIG (reference sequence). This CDR3 comprises 15 residues. DNA for the CDR3: TGTGCCTGGAGTGTGACAGATCCTAGCAATCAGCCCCAGCATTTT. It translates to CAWSVTDPSNQPQHF. The variable domain in full, with the rest retrieved from reference TRBV30 and TRBJ1-5, is SQTIHQWPATLVQPVGSPLSLECTVEGTSNPNLYWYRQAAGRGLQLLFYSVGIGQISSEVPQNLSASRPQDRQFILSSKKLLLSDSGFYLCAWSVTDPSNQPQHFGDGTRLSIL.

V and J are TRBV5-6 and TRBJ2-1; 7 nucleotides match TRBD1. The trim removed 0 bases at V and 1 base at J, leaving 4 bases unmatched. There are 16 residues in the CDR3. Per the germline V gene, CDR1 is SGHDT and CDR2 is YYEEEE. The CDR3 sequence is CASSLAGTASYNEQFF. The DNA of the CDR3 is TGTGCCAGCAGCTTGGCCGGGACAGCGTCCTACAATGAGCAGTTCTTC.

The chain couples TRBV10-2 to TRBJ1-6; TRBD1 is a possible D gene (6 bases). CDR1 is WSHSY and CDR2 is SAAADI in the germline V gene. V gave up 1 base and J gave up 7 bases, with 11 bases separating them. The CDR3 is 15 residues long. CDR3 residues: CASSEFGGQNSPLHF. In nucleotides, the CDR3 is TGCGCCAGCAGTGAGTTCGGGGGGCAAAATTCACCCCTCCACTTT.

The V call is TRBV6-2 or TRBV6-3, the J call TRBJ1-5; D may be TRBD1 (6 bases). V was clipped by 6 bases and J by 2 bases, with 17 bases between them. Germline V lookup: CDR1 MNHEY, CDR2 SVGEGT. The CDR3 length is 16 residues. The chain's CDR3 is CASSPVQGSGNQPQHF. CDR3 sequence (DNA): TGTGCCAGCAGCCCCGTACAGGGCTCTGGCAATCAGCCCCAGCATTTT.

The chain links TRBV10-1 to TRBJ1-1; 8 nucleotides agree with TRBD1. V shed 3 bases, J shed 5 bases, and the junction held 8 bases outside the gene matches. CDR1 is WNHNN, CDR2 SYGVQD, per germline (reference sequence). This CDR3 has 15 residues. This CDR3 is CASSDYRQGRTEAFF. The CDR3 bases are TGCGCCAGCAGTGATTATAGACAGGGGCGGACTGAAGCTTTCTTT.

This clone showed up just a few times. The V call is TRBV18, the J call TRBJ1-5, with 8 bases identical to TRBD1. Germline CDR1 KGHSH, CDR2 LQKENI. Trimming cost V 6 bases and J 0 bases; bases outside gene matches: 10. The CDR3 contains 17 residues. The CDR3 nucleotides read TGTGCCAGCTCGAAGAAGGGGACAGGCAATAGCAATCAGCCCCAGCATTTT. Amino acids: CASSKKGTGNSNQPQHF.

This clone was found once. The chain has TRBV10-3 and TRBJ1-2; no firm D call. V was pared by 0 bases and J by 6 bases, with 11 bases between. Germline V lookup: CDR1 ENHRY, CDR2 SYGVKD. The CDR3 has 14 amino acids. CDR3 in amino acids: CAISESNTRDGYTF. CDR3 coding DNA: TGTGCCATCAGTGAGTCGAATACCCGAGATGGCTACACCTTC.

The V gene is TRBV19, the J gene TRBJ2-5; TRBD2 matches at 14 bases. Germline-derived CDR1 and CDR2 are LNHDA and SQIVND (reference sequence). The CDR3 totals 15 residues. V lost 5 bases to trimming and J lost 5 bases; unmatched junction nucleotides: 4. CDR3 protein: CASSRGTSGSETQYF. Here the CDR3 DNA reads TGTGCCAGTAGTCGCGGGACTAGCGGGAGTGAGACCCAGTACTTC. Supplemented by reference TRBV19 and TRBJ2-5, the full variable domain reads DGGITQSPKYLFRKEGQNVTLSCEQNLNHDAMYWYRQDPGQGLRLIYYSQIVNDFQKGDIAEGYSVSREKKESFPLTVTSAQKNPTAFYLCASSRGTSGSETQYFGPGTRLLVL.

V gene TRBV11-2 combines with J gene TRBJ1-6; 7 bases are shared with TRBD1. With V trimmed by 6 bases and J by 6 bases, 8 bases remained unmatched. The length of the CDR3 is 15 residues. Germline CDR1 reads SGHAT; CDR2 reads FQNNGV. The CDR3 here is CASSSQGQINSPLHF. CDR3 DNA: TGTGCCAGCAGTTCACAGGGGCAAATTAATTCACCCCTCCACTTT. The variable domain in full, with the rest retrieved from reference TRBV11-2 and TRBJ1-6, is EAGVAQSPRYKIIEKRQSVAFWCNPISGHATLYWYQQILGQGPKLLIQFQNNGVVDDSQLPKDRFSAERLKGVDSTLKIQPAKLEDSAVYLCASSSQGQINSPLHFGNGTRLTVT.

V and J are TRBV6-4 and TRBJ2-7; 8 bases match TRBD2. Trimming took 2 bases from V and 7 from J; bases not matched to a gene: 4. The CDR3 length is 13 residues. The germline gives CDR1 MRHNA, CDR2 SNTAGT. The CDR3 DNA reads as TGTGCCAGCAGTGACCTTCCGGGAGGGGAGCAGTACTTC. This translates into CASSDLPGGEQYF.

The chain recombines TRBV6-5 with TRBJ1-5; 10 bases are shared with TRBD1. V shed 6 bases, J shed 11 bases, and the junction held 7 bases outside the gene matches. This CDR3 has 13 residues. Germline loops: CDR1 MNHEY, CDR2 SVGAGI. This chain's CDR3 is CASSRDRGRAQHF. In nucleotides, the CDR3 is TGTGCCAGCAGCCGGGACAGGGGTAGGGCCCAGCATTTT.

The J gene is TRBJ2-5, the V gene TRBV27; D is possibly TRBD1 (6 bases). The V and J ends lost 5 bases and 5 bases respectively, with 15 bases between them. Germline assignment: CDR1 MNHEY and CDR2 SMNVEV (reference sequence). This CDR3 contains 14 residues. The CDR3 sequence: CASSRTAETETQYF. In nucleotides, the CDR3 is TGTGCCAGCAGTCGGACAGCTGAGACGGAGACCCAGTACTTC.

This clone has only one observation. This rearrangement joins TRBV27 to TRBJ1-4, with 8 bases matching TRBD1. Germline trimming cut 0 bases from V and 7 bases from J; bases unmatched to any gene: 10. Per the germline V gene, CDR1 is MNHEY and CDR2 is SMNVEV (reference sequence). The CDR3 length is 17 residues. The CDR3 reads CASSLSGQGASSEKLFF. Written as DNA, the CDR3 is TGTGCCAGCAGTTTATCTGGGCAGGGGGCTTCGAGTGAAAAACTGTTTTTT.

CDR3 DNA: TGTGCCAGCAGCTTGGACAGGGGGGAAGCAGAGACCCAGTACTTC. Amino acid sequence: CASSLDRGEAETQYF. The chain uses TRBV5-6 and TRBJ2-5, with 8 bases aligning to TRBD1. Germline CDR1 and CDR2: SGHDT and YYEEEE. Trimming took 0 bases from V and 4 from J; bases not matched to a gene: 5. This CDR3 has 15 amino acids.

This clone was picked up many times. The CDR3 loop reads CASSFIRGGTDTQYF. In DNA, the CDR3 is TGTGCCAGCAGCTTCATTCGAGGAGGCACAGATACGCAGTATTTT. The rearrangement links TRBV7-9 to TRBJ2-3; D is uncertain. The CDR3 sequence is 15 residues long. The germline V and J ends were trimmed by 3 bases and 1 base, with 11 bases remaining between them. The V gene's germline CDR1 is SEHNR and CDR2 FQNEAQ (reference sequence).

This clone showed up just once. The CDR3 DNA sequence: TGTGCCAGCAGCTTAAGGCAGGGCCTGGAAGAGACCCAGTACTTC. Translating gives CASSLRQGLEETQYF. The rearrangement uses TRBV7-3 and TRBJ2-5, with a possible D match to TRBD1 (5 bases). V was trimmed by 1 base and J by 3 bases, leaving 12 bases between them. Germline CDR1 and CDR2: SGHTA and FQGTGA. CDR3 length: 15 residues.

The rearrangement joins TRBV6-5 to TRBJ1-2; D might be TRBD1 (5 bases). The CDR3 is 12 residues long. Germline-derived CDR1 and CDR2 are MNHEY and SVGAGI. Between the trimmed V and J ends, which lost 6 bases and 7 bases, there was a span of 12 bases. For the CDR3, the DNA is TGTGCCAGCAGGTTCCAGGGCTCTGGCTACACCTTC. This gives the protein CASRFQGSGYTF.

The V gene is TRBV28, the J gene TRBJ1-2, with a tentative D call TRBD1 (6 bases). CDR3 length equals 16 residues. CDR1 is MDHEN and CDR2 is SYDVKM in the germline V gene. The germline V and J ends were trimmed by 1 base and 6 bases, with 18 bases remaining between them. The CDR3 spells CASSLFARGGANGYTF. The DNA of the CDR3 is TGTGCCAGCAGTTTATTTGCGCGAGGGGGGGCAAATGGCTACACCTTC.

The chain employs TRBV6-2 or TRBV6-3 and TRBJ2-1, with 9 bases lining up with TRBD2. Trimming took 4 bases from V and 7 from J; bases not matched to a gene: 8. This CDR3 is built from 15 residues. From germline, CDR1 is MNHEY and CDR2 SVGEGT. CDR3 loop: CASSWWREGNNEQFF. CDR3 sequence (DNA): TGTGCCAGCAGTTGGTGGCGGGAGGGCAATAATGAGCAGTTCTTC.